Listed below are T cell receptor beta chains from one sample, sequenced in a study of early T cells in non-severe SARS-CoV-2 infection. TCRdb analysed the 5' RACE reads with MiXCR anew, one entry per CDR3 protein. The table records about 98,000 distinct CDR3 sequences, approximately 15% of them present only once. The specimen was whole blood. These receptors came from an adult who was a healthcare worker with PCR-confirmed SARS-CoV-2 infection or an uninfected control (not recorded which). CDR3s include the opening cysteine and the closing phenylalanine or tryptophan. The D gene is left open where the match is weak. A row's size may be missing; if present it is once, few, many or a size class.

CDR3	DNA	J	V	size	D
CASSGFDNQPQHF	TGTGCCAGCAGCGGGTTTGACAATCAGCCCCAGCATTTT	TRBJ1-5	TRBV9	few	-
CASSFGGHQPQHF	TGTGCCAGCAGCTTTGGGGGGCATCAGCCCCAGCATTTT	TRBJ1-5	TRBV7-6	-	-
CSARPSYNEQFF	TGCAGTGCTAGACCCTCTTACAATGAGCAGTTCTTC	TRBJ2-1	TRBV20-1	-	-
CASSFGTAGQYF	TGTGCCAGCAGTTTCGGGACAGCCGGGCAGTACTTC	TRBJ2-7	TRBV28	-	TRBD1
CASSLAQGEYEQYF	TGCGCCAGCAGCTTGGCCCAGGGGGAGTACGAGCAGTACTTC	TRBJ2-7	TRBV5-1	many	TRBD1
CASSAQLNTEAFF	TGTGCCAGCAGTGCACAATTGAACACTGAAGCTTTCTTT	TRBJ1-1	TRBV6-4	few	-
CSVGQGGHEQYF	TGCAGCGTTGGGCAGGGAGGACACGAGCAGTACTTC	TRBJ2-7	TRBV29-1	-	-
CAWSQDNYGYTF	TGTGCCTGGAGCCAGGACAACTATGGCTACACCTTC	TRBJ1-2	TRBV30	-	-
CSVGFTSGTSSYNEQFF	TGCAGCGTTGGGTTCACTAGCGGGACCAGCTCCTACAATGAGCAGTTCTTC	TRBJ2-1	TRBV29-1	few	TRBD2
CASSSDFEETQYF	TGTGCCAGCAGTTCCGACTTTGAAGAGACCCAGTACTTC	TRBJ2-5	TRBV7-6	-	-
CASSQDGGTYNEQFF	TGTGCCAGCAGCCAAGATGGGGGAACCTACAATGAGCAGTTCTTC	TRBJ2-1	TRBV3-1	once	-
CASSLAPYEQYF	TGTGCCAGCAGTCTAGCCCCTTACGAGCAGTACTTC	TRBJ2-7	TRBV28	-	-
CASSPLGAAAGANVLTF	TGTGCCAGCTCACCGTTGGGGGCCGCGGCTGGGGCCAACGTCCTGACTTTC	TRBJ2-6	TRBV18	-	-
CASSGGLAGNEQFF	TGTGCCAGCAGCGGGGGACTAGCGGGAAATGAGCAGTTCTTC	TRBJ2-1	TRBV3-1	few	TRBD2
CSVEVTVQFF	TGCAGCGTTGAAGTCACAGTACAGTTCTTC	TRBJ2-1	TRBV29-1	-	-
CASSQEVTVKNIQYF	TGTGCCAGCAGCCAAGAGGTAACGGTCAAAAACATTCAGTACTTC	TRBJ2-4	TRBV4-2	few	-
CASSASGTGRVIFEQYF	TGTGCCAGCAGCGCATCCGGGACAGGGCGGGTAATTTTCGAGCAGTACTTC	TRBJ2-7	TRBV7-6	many	TRBD1
CSARDRAIAKNIQYF	TGCAGTGCTAGAGATCGGGCAATAGCCAAAAACATTCAGTACTTC	TRBJ2-4	TRBV20-1	-	-
CASARRNPPDEQFF	TGTGCCAGCGCCAGACGGAACCCTCCCGATGAGCAGTTCTTC	TRBJ2-1	TRBV28	many	-
CASSLWTGTSSGNTIYF	TGCGCCAGCAGCCTGTGGACAGGGACCAGCTCTGGAAACACCATATATTTT	TRBJ1-3	TRBV5-1	-	TRBD1
CASSLRGGLNQPQHF	TGCGCCAGCAGCTTAAGGGGCGGCCTGAATCAGCCCCAGCATTTT	TRBJ1-5	TRBV5-1	-	-